This T cell receptor beta chain is from a study of post-analysis software for immune sequencing data. Study at large: The disease courses covered relapsing-remitting, secondary progressive and progressive-relapsing multiple sclerosis.

Regarding the study as a whole: The study found significantly lower normalized Chao1 diversity in multiple sclerosis patients than in controls. When the samples were clustered directly with F measure, those that had been prepared in the same batch showed strong co-clustering. TRBV5-6, TRBV5-1 and TRBV20-1 were among several TRBV segments more frequent in patients than controls.

Worth noting for this clonotype: Antigen specificity is unknown.

CDR3 length: 14 amino acids. Germline-derived CDR1 and CDR2 are LGHDT and YNNKEL (reference sequence). Losses at the gene ends were 4 bases for V and 1 base for J; bases not matched to a gene: 3. Unique molecular identifiers featured in each of the TCR beta cDNA libraries. TCRdb used MiXCR to reprocess the PCR reads, holding one entry per CDR3 protein. The sample carries hundreds of thousands of distinct CDR3 sequences, roughly three fifths recorded once. The clonotype was recovered from a girl under 10 years old with multiple sclerosis. The chain recombines TRBV3-1 with TRBJ1-2, with 7 bases matching TRBD1. What was sequenced was blood. As DNA, the CDR3 is TGTGCCAGCAGCCCAGGGGGGTTTAACTATGGCTACACCTTC. It specifies CASSPGGFNYGYTF.